The clone carrying this T cell receptor beta chain is deemed medium-sized. Its antigen is unknown. The sample comes from a study of naive and memory T cell subsets. J lost 6 bases, V lost 5 bases, and 4 bases had no gene match. This CDR3 region has 13 residues. CDR1 SQVTM and CDR2 ANQGSEA come from the germline V gene. An oligonucleotide containing a UMI was ligated to the 3' end of TCR cDNA. Ligated cDNA underwent four rounds of PCR with nested alpha and beta constant region primers and SP2. For blood and skin samples, reverse transcription used TCR alpha and beta constant primers. TCRdb re-derived calls from the 5' RACE reads in MiXCR, one entry per CDR3 protein. The sample has 25,000 to 35,000 distinct CDR3 sequences, roughly a sixth seen once. Points from the study as a whole: Potentially, T cell activation and differentiation skew this RNA-based measurement.

The chain couples TRBV29-1 to TRBJ1-1, with 12 bases aligning to TRBD1. The source of this sequence is a female donor in good health. The chain's CDR3 is CSVPGTGGPEAFF. The CDR3 DNA follows: TGCAGCGTTCCCGGGACAGGGGGCCCTGAAGCTTTCTTT. The full variable domain, rest sourced from reference TRBV29-1 and TRBJ1-1, is SAVISQKPSRDICQRGTSLTIQCQVDSQVTMMFWYRQQPGQSLTLIATANQGSEATYESGFVIDKFPISRPNLTFSTLTVSNMSPEDSSIYLCSVPGTGGPEAFFGQGTRLTVV.